The source of this T cell receptor (beta chain) is a study of T-cell memory formation after mild COVID-19. Study-wide background: Across donors, TCR clusters were largely donor specific.

A 5'RACE reaction primed in the constant segment made cDNA libraries of TCR alpha and TCR beta, and these carried sample barcodes and UMIs. TCRdb independently ran MiXCR on the 5' RACE reads; one entry per CDR3 protein. In the table there are roughly 200,000 distinct CDR3 sequences, just over 9.5% of which are singletons. The CDR3 runs 14 residues. V was shortened by 5 bases and J by 5 bases, with 15 bases between the two germline ends. Germline V CDR1 and CDR2: WSHSY, SAAADI. This TCR was recovered from a man aged 18 to 29 who had mild COVID-19 (a few samples of this study predate the infection). Cell type and time point are not known. Sequenced material: PBMCs or a T cell subset sorted from them (not recorded which). The V and J genes are TRBV10-2 and TRBJ2-5; D is undetermined. The CDR3 spells CASSPSRLGETQYF. The CDR3 DNA is TGCGCCAGCAGTCCGTCGAGGCTGGGGGAGACCCAGTACTTC.